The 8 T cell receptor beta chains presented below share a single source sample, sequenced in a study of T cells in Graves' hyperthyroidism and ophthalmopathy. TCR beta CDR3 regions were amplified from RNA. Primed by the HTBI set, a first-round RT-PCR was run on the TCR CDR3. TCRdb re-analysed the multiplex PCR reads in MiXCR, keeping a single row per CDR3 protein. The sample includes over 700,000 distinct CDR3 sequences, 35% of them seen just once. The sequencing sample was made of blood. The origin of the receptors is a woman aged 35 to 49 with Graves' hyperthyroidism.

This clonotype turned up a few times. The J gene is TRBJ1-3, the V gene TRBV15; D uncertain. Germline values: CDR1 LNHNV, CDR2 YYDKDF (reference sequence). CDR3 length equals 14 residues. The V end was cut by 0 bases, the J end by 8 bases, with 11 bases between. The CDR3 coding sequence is TGTGCCACCAGCAGAGATCCGACGGAGGACACCATATATTTT. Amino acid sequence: CATSRDPTEDTIYF.

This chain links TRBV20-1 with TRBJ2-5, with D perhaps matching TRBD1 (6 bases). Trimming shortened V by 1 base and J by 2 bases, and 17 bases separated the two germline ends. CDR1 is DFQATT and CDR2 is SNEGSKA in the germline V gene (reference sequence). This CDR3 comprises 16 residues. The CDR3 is CSARGWGRGQQETQYF. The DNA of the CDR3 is TGCAGTGCTAGAGGTTGGGGGCGAGGACAGCAAGAGACCCAGTACTTC.

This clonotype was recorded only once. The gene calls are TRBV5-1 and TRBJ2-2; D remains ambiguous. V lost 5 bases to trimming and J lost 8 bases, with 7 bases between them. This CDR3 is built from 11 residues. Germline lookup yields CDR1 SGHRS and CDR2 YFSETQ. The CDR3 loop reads CASRAPGELFF. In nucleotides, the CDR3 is TGCGCCAGCAGGGCCCCAGGGGAGCTGTTTTTT.

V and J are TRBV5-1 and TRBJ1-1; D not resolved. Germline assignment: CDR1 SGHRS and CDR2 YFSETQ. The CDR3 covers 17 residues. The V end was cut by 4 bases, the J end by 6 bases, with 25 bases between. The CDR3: CASSQERDEVYGAEAFF. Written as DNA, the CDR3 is TGCGCCAGCAGCCAAGAGAGAGACGAAGTCTACGGGGCTGAAGCTTTCTTT.

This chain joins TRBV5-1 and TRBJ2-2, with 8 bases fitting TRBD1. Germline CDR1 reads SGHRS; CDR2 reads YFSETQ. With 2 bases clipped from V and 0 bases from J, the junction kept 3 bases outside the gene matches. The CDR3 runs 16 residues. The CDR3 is CASSFLQGANTGELFF. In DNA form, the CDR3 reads TGCGCCAGCAGCTTTCTACAGGGGGCGAACACCGGGGAGCTGTTTTTT.

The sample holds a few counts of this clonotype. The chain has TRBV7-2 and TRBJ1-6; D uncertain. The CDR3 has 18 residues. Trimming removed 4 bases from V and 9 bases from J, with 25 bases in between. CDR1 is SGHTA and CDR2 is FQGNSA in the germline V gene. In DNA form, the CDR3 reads TGTGCCAGCAGCTCGGTACGTGACACTGCCCAAGAAGGTTCACCCCTCCACTTT. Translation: CASSSVRDTAQEGSPLHF. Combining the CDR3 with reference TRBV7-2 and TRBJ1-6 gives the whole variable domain GAGVSQSPSNKVTEKGKDVELRCDPISGHTALYWYRQSLGQGLEFLIYFQGNSAPDKSGLPSDRFSAERTGGSVSTLTIQRTQQEDSAVYLCASSSVRDTAQEGSPLHFGNGTRLTVT.

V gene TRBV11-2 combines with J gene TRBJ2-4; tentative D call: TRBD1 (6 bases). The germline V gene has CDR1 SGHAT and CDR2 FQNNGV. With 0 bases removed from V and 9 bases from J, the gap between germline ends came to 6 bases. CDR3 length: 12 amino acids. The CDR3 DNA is TGTGCCAGCAGCTTAGAGGGGGCCATTCAGTACTTC. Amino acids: CASSLEGAIQYF.

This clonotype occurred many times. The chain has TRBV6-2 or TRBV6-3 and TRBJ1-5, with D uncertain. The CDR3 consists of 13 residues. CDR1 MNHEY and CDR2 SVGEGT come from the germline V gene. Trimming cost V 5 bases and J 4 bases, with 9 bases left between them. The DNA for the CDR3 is TGTGCCAGCAGTGCGGACGGGAATCAGCCCCAGCATTTT. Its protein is CASSADGNQPQHF.